Following are 15 T cell receptor beta chains from one sample sequenced in a study of shared clonotypes between healthy human individuals. Clones were read by immunoSEQ multiplex PCR, and TCRdb kept only the in-frame ones, dropping some. Here the sample spans some 2,000,000 clones, approximately 94% being singletons. The sequenced material came from naive CD4+ T cells sorted from blood. The subset: CD45RA+ positively selected. These TCRs come from a man younger than 35 in good health.

V and J are TRBV9 and TRBJ2-5; 7 bases fit TRBD1. Trimming at V came to 0 bases and at J to 2 bases, leaving 7 bases not matched to a gene. This CDR3 has 16 residues. The germline V gene encodes CDR1 SGDLS and CDR2 YYNGEE. The CDR3 sequence is CASSVDRGLVQETQYF. The CDR3 DNA is TGTGCCAGCAGCGTAGATAGGGGGCTGGTGCAAGAGACCCAGTACTTC.

This chain links TRBV6-4 with TRBJ2-4; no clear D. Between the trimmed V and J ends, which lost 2 bases and 9 bases, there was a span of 11 bases. This CDR3 is built from 13 residues. Germline-derived CDR1 and CDR2 are MRHNA and SNTAGT. The CDR3 sequence is CASSDGFAAIQYF. Written as DNA, the CDR3 is TGTGCCAGCAGTGACGGCTTTGCAGCCATTCAGTACTTC.

CDR3 sequence reads: CASSYSRAGVDEKLFF. The CDR3 nucleotides are TGTGCCAGCAGTTACTCGAGGGCAGGGGTGGATGAAAAACTGTTTTTT. This chain joins TRBV6-5 and TRBJ1-4; tentatively, D is TRBD1 (6 bases). Germline V gene sequence: CDR1 MNHEY, CDR2 SVGAGI. This CDR3 contains 16 residues. Trimming removed 0 bases from V and 6 bases from J, with 14 bases in between.

Only a few counts were recorded for this clone. The chain recombines TRBV2 with TRBJ1-2; a weak D match, TRBD1 (5 bases). Germline loops: CDR1 SNHLY, CDR2 FYNNEI. V lost 6 bases, J lost 4 bases, and 15 bases lay in between. This CDR3 is 14 amino acids long. The CDR3 protein is CASRWGGSGYGYTF. The DNA for the CDR3 is TGTGCCAGCAGGTGGGGGGGATCGGGCTATGGCTACACCTTC.

The DNA of the CDR3 is TGCAGTGCTATCGAGGGCTACACCTTC. This codes for CSAIEGYTF. The V gene is TRBV20-1, the J gene TRBJ1-2; D is uncertain. The germline CDR1 and CDR2 sequences are DFQATT and SNEGSKA (reference sequence). This CDR3 has 9 residues. V lost 4 bases and J 8 bases, leaving 5 bases between the germline ends.

The V and J genes are TRBV20-1 and TRBJ1-1, with D unclear. This CDR3 is built from 11 residues. Trimming stripped 3 bases from V and 4 bases from J, with 6 bases between. CDR1 is DFQATT and CDR2 is SNEGSKA in the germline V gene (reference sequence). The CDR3 nucleotides read TGCAGTGCTAGGGCGACCACTGAAGCTTTCTTT. Residues: CSARATTEAFF.

The rearrangement links TRBV2 to TRBJ2-1; 11 positions match TRBD2. Unmatched junction bases numbered 10, after V lost 3 bases and J lost 0 bases. The germline gives CDR1 SNHLY, CDR2 FYNNEI. This CDR3 has 19 amino acids. The chain's CDR3 is CASSEESSGGRSSYNEQFF. CDR3 DNA: TGTGCCAGCAGTGAGGAATCTAGCGGGGGGCGAAGCTCCTACAATGAGCAGTTCTTC. The full variable domain, rest sourced from reference TRBV2 and TRBJ2-1, is EPEVTQTPSHQVTQMGQEVILRCVPISNHLYFYWYRQILGQKVEFLVSFYNNEISEKSEIFDDQFSVERPDGSNFTLKIRSTKLEDSAMYFCASSEESSGGRSSYNEQFFGPGTRLTVL.

The rearrangement uses TRBV29-1 and TRBJ1-1; TRBD1 is a possible D gene (5 bases). Looked up from germline, CDR1 is SQVTM and CDR2 is ANQGSEA. The CDR3 is 10 residues long. The V end was cut by 7 bases, the J end by 6 bases, with 9 bases between. The CDR3 region is CSAWGAEAFF. The DNA of the CDR3 is TGCAGCGCCTGGGGGGCTGAAGCTTTCTTT.

The chain has TRBV9 and TRBJ2-1, with 8 bases lining up with TRBD2. This CDR3 spans 15 amino acids. The germline V gene encodes CDR1 SGDLS and CDR2 YYNGEE. V lost 0 bases, J lost 9 bases, and 8 bases stayed unmatched. DNA for the CDR3: TGTGCCAGCAGCGTAGCAGGGACTAGTGTGAGTGAGCAGTTCTTC. Amino acids: CASSVAGTSVSEQFF.

The chain uses TRBV6-5 and TRBJ2-2; unclear D gene. The germline V gene encodes CDR1 MNHEY and CDR2 SVGAGI. V gave up 2 bases and J gave up 3 bases, with 13 bases separating them. This CDR3 is built from 16 residues. The CDR3 DNA sequence: TGTGCCAGCAGTTACCCCAGGCCCTCATACACCGGGGAGCTGTTTTTT. Translated, it gives CASSYPRPSYTGELFF.

The chain carries TRBV2 and TRBJ1-2; D is possibly TRBD1 (6 bases). This CDR3 has 13 residues. From germline, CDR1 is SNHLY and CDR2 FYNNEI. The ends were cut back, 6 bases at V and 7 bases at J, with 15 bases in the middle. CDR3 loop: CASSYEIQGGYTF. The CDR3 bases are TGTGCCAGCAGCTACGAAATACAGGGTGGCTACACCTTC.

The J gene is TRBJ1-3, the V gene TRBV19; no reliable D call. Germline V lookup: CDR1 LNHDA, CDR2 SQIVND (reference sequence). Trimming took off 3 bases at V and 2 bases at J, with 8 bases between the two ends. The CDR3 is made up of 14 amino acids. CDR3 in DNA: TGTGCCAGTAGTATCCGCGGGGCTGGAAACACCATATATTTT. It codes for CASSIRGAGNTIYF.

The chain is built from TRBV5-6 and TRBJ2-7, with a possible D match to TRBD1 (5 bases). Per the germline V gene, CDR1 is SGHDT and CDR2 is YYEEEE. The CDR3 spans 14 residues. Trimming left V 0 bases short and J 6 bases short, with 13 bases between. CDR3 in amino acids: CASSLAAGQGEQYF. The CDR3 coding sequence is TGTGCCAGCAGCTTGGCGGCAGGGCAGGGCGAGCAGTACTTC.

V gene TRBV5-1 combines with J gene TRBJ2-1; the match to TRBD2 covers 11 bases. The germline gives CDR1 SGHRS, CDR2 YFSETQ. The V gene end was trimmed by 4 bases and the J gene end by 2 bases; junction bases not matched to a gene: 8. The CDR3 extends over 17 amino acids. CDR3 bases: TGCGCCAGCAGCGGGACTAGCGGAACAAACCCCTACAATGAGCAGTTCTTC. Encoded protein: CASSGTSGTNPYNEQFF.

The rearrangement uses TRBV5-1 and TRBJ1-5; tentative D call: TRBD1 (6 bases). Germline values: CDR1 SGHRS, CDR2 YFSETQ. The V and J ends lost 4 bases and 1 base respectively, with 15 bases between them. CDR3 length: 16 amino acids. In DNA, the CDR3 is TGCGCCAGCAGCCTAAATCAGGGGTACAGCAATCAGCCCCAGCATTTT. Amino acids: CASSLNQGYSNQPQHF.